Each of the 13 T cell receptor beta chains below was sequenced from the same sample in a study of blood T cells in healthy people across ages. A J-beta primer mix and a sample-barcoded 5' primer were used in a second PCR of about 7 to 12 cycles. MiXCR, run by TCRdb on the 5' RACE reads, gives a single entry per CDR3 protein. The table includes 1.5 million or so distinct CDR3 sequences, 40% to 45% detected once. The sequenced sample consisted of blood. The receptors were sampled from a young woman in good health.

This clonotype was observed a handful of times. The CDR3 here is CSARDRAGGNTEAFF. The DNA of the CDR3 is TGCAGTGCTAGAGATCGCGCAGGGGGAAACACTGAAGCTTTCTTT. The rearrangement joins TRBV20-1 to TRBJ1-1, with 7 nucleotides matching TRBD1. With 0 bases clipped from V and 2 bases from J, the junction kept 6 bases outside the gene matches. Germline V gives CDR1 DFQATT, CDR2 SNEGSKA (reference sequence). The CDR3 spans 15 residues.

The CDR3 DNA follows: TGCGCCAGCAGGCCACAGGGGTCAGCCAAAAACATTCAGTACTTC. It specifies CASRPQGSAKNIQYF. The rearrangement joins TRBV5-1 to TRBJ2-4; 7 bases match TRBD1. Trimming at V came to 5 bases and at J to 0 bases, leaving 5 bases not matched to a gene. The length of the CDR3 is 15 residues. Germline lookup yields CDR1 SGHRS and CDR2 YFSETQ. Full variable domain (rest looked up from reference TRBV5-1 and TRBJ2-4): KAGVTQTPRYLIKTRGQQVTLSCSPISGHRSVSWYQQTPGQGLQFLFEYFSETQRNKGNFPGRFSGRQFSNSRSEMNVSTLELGDSALYLCASRPQGSAKNIQYFGAGTRLSVL.

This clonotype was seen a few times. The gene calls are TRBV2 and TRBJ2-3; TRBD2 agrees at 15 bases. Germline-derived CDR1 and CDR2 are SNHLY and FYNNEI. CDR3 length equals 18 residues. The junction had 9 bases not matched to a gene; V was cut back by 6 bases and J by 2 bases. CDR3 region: CASRPGTSGGHNTDTQYF. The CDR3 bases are TGTGCCAGCAGGCCCGGGACTAGCGGGGGGCACAACACAGATACGCAGTATTTT.

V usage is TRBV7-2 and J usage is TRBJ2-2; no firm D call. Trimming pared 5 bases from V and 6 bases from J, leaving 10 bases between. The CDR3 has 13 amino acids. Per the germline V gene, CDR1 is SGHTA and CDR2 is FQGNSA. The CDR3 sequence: CASSTYNAGELFF. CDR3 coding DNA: TGTGCCAGCAGCACCTACAATGCCGGGGAGCTGTTTTTT. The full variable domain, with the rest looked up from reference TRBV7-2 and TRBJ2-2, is GAGVSQSPSNKVTEKGKDVELRCDPISGHTALYWYRQSLGQGLEFLIYFQGNSAPDKSGLPSDRFSAERTGGSVSTLTIQRTQQEDSAVYLCASSTYNAGELFFGEGSRLTVL.

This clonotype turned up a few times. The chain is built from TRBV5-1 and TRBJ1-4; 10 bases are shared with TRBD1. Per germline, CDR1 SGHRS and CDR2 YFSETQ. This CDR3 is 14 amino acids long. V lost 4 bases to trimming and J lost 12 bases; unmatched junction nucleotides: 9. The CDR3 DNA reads TGCGCCAGCAGCGGGACAGGGGAATCGGGAGAACTGTTTTTT. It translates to CASSGTGESGELFF. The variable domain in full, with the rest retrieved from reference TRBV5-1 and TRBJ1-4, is KAGVTQTPRYLIKTRGQQVTLSCSPISGHRSVSWYQQTPGQGLQFLFEYFSETQRNKGNFPGRFSGRQFSNSRSEMNVSTLELGDSALYLCASSGTGESGELFFGSGTQLSVL.

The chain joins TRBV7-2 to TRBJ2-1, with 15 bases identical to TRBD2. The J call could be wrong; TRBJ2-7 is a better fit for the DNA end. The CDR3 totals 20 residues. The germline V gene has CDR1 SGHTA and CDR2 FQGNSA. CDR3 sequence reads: CASSFDWTSGGAFFINEQYF. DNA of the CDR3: TGTGCCAGCAGCTTCGACTGGACTAGCGGGGGGGCCTTTTTCATCAATGAGCAGTACTTC.

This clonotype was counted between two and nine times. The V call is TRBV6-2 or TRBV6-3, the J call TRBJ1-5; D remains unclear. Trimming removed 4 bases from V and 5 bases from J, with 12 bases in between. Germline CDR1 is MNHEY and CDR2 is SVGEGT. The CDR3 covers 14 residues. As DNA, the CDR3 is TGTGCCAGCAGTTCGAACACGGTTCATCAGCCCCAGCATTTT. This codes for CASSSNTVHQPQHF.

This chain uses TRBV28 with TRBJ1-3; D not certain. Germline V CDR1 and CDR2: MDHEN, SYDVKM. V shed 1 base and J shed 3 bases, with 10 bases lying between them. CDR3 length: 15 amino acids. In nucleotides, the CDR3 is TGTGCCAGCAGTTTATTGCGGCTTCGTGGAAACACCATATATTTT. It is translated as CASSLLRLRGNTIYF.

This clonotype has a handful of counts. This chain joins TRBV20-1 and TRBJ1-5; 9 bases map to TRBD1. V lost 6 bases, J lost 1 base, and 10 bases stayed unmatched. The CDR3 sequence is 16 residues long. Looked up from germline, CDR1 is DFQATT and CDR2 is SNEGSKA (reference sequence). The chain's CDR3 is CSALPDRGPSNQPQHF. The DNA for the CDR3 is TGCAGTGCACTACCGGACAGGGGCCCGAGCAATCAGCCCCAGCATTTT.

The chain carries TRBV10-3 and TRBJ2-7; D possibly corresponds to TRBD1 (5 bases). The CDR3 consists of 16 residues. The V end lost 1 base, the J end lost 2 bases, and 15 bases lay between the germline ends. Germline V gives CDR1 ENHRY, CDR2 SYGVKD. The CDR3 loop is CAISEFQGRGAYEQYF. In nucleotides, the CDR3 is TGTGCCATCAGTGAGTTTCAGGGTAGAGGAGCCTACGAGCAGTACTTC.

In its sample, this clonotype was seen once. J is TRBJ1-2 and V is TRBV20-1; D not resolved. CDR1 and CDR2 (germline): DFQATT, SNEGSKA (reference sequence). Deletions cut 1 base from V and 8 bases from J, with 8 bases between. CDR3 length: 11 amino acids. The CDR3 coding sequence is TGCAGTGCTAGAGGCCCTGGGGGCTACACCTTC. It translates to CSARGPGGYTF.

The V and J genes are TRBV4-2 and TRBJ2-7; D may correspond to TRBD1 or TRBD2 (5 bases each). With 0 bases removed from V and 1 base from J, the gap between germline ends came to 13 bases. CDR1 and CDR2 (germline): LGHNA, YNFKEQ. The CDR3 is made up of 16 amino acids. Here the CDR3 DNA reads TGTGCCAGCAGCCAAGATAACGTGGGACCGTCCTACGAGCAGTACTTC. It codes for CASSQDNVGPSYEQYF.

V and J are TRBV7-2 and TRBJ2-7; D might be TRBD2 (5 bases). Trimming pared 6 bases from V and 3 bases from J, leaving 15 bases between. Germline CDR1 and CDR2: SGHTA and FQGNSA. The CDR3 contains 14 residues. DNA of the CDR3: TGTGCCAGCAGTCCCGGACTCGAACGCTACGAGCAGTACTTC. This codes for CASSPGLERYEQYF.